One and the same sample provided the 11 T cell receptor beta chains below, sequenced in a study of cytomegalovirus exposure and HLA in healthy donors. Primers: 60 Vbeta forward and 13 Jbeta reverse. This table comes from immunoSEQ multiplex PCR, and its TCRdb copy is limited to in-frame clones, with some not included. The sample carries about 89,000 clones, around 77% recorded once. Sequenced material: PBMCs. These receptors were taken from a man in his thirties or forties in good health and CMV-seronegative.

V and J are TRBV12-2 and TRBJ2-5; the table's D call, TRBD1, was not checked against the DNA. TRBV12-2 is noted as a pseudogene. The length of the CDR3 is 18 residues. The CDR3 DNA sequence: TGTGCAAGTCGCCCTAGCCCCGGACAGGGGCCGCGGGGAGAGACCCAGTACTTC. Protein product: CASRPSPGQGPRGETQYF.

This clone was counted between two and nine times. This chain uses TRBV6-6 with TRBJ1-1; D remains unclear. Germline lookup yields CDR1 MNHNY and CDR2 SVGAGI (reference sequence). The CDR3 consists of 14 residues. The V gene lost 4 bases and the J gene lost 0 bases, with 9 bases spanning the gap. The CDR3 loop is CASSSDGVNTEAFF. CDR3 bases: TGTGCCAGCAGTTCCGACGGGGTGAACACTGAAGCTTTCTTT.

CDR3: CASSLGSLGAYNEQFF. CDR3 DNA sequence: TGCGCCAGCAGCTTGGGATCTTTGGGAGCTTACAATGAGCAGTTCTTC. The V call is TRBV5-1, the J call TRBJ2-1, with D perhaps TRBD2 (5 bases). Germline V gene data show CDR1 as SGHRS and CDR2 as YFSETQ. This CDR3 is 16 amino acids long. Deletions cut 0 bases from V and 4 bases from J, with 14 bases between.

The chain combines TRBV28 with TRBJ1-6, with 8 bases matching TRBD1. CDR1 is MDHEN and CDR2 is SYDVKM in the germline V gene. V lost 4 bases, J lost 7 bases, and 9 bases stayed unmatched. This CDR3 contains 16 residues. The CDR3 region has the DNA TGTGCCAGCAGTTCGACAGGGGTCGATATAAATTCACCCCTCCACTTT. Protein: CASSSTGVDINSPLHF.

The chain links TRBV5-4 to TRBJ1-4; 8 nucleotides align to TRBD1. Germline CDR1 SGHNT, CDR2 YYREEE (reference sequence). Trimming cost V 5 bases and J 5 bases; bases outside gene matches: 8. This CDR3 comprises 15 residues. The CDR3 bases are TGTGCCAGCAGTTCGGCAGGGGGCCGGAATGAAAAACTGTTTTTT. This encodes CASSSAGGRNEKLFF. Full variable domain (missing parts from reference TRBV5-4 and TRBJ1-4): ETGVTQSPTHLIKTRGQQVTLRCSSQSGHNTVSWYQQALGQGPQFIFQYYREEENGRGNFPPRFSGLQFPNYSSELNVNALELDDSALYLCASSSAGGRNEKLFFGSGTQLSVL.

This chain joins TRBV4-2 and TRBJ2-7; 8 bases match TRBD1. The CDR3 spans 18 residues. After removal of 0 bases from V and 3 bases from J, the junction contained 13 bases not matched to a gene. The V gene's germline CDR1 is LGHNA and CDR2 YNFKEQ. The CDR3 nucleotides read TGTGCCAGCAGCCAAGATCTTCAGACAGGGGCCTTATTCTACGAGCAGTACTTC. Translation: CASSQDLQTGALFYEQYF.

V is TRBV19 and J is TRBJ2-1, with 7 bases identical to TRBD1. Germline V gene data show CDR1 as LNHDA and CDR2 as SQIVND (reference sequence). CDR3 size: 16 residues. V lost 4 bases and J lost 8; bases outside the gene matches: 14. DNA for the CDR3: TGTGCCAGTAGTACCGGGACAGCCCCCGCGCGGGATGAGCAGTTCTTC. Translation gives CASSTGTAPARDEQFF.

The gene calls are TRBV10-3 and TRBJ2-3, with 10 bases fitting TRBD2. The germline V gene has CDR1 ENHRY and CDR2 SYGVKD. Losses at the gene ends were 5 bases for V and 4 bases for J; bases not matched to a gene: 12. The CDR3 consists of 17 residues. The CDR3: CAISQFSGGRGADTQYF. The CDR3, as DNA: TGTGCCATCAGTCAATTTAGCGGGGGGCGAGGGGCAGATACGCAGTATTTT.

CDR3: CASSSPLGQGRNTEAFF. Written as DNA, the CDR3 is TGTGCCAGCAGTTCCCCCCTTGGACAGGGCCGAAACACTGAAGCTTTCTTT. The chain is built from TRBV7-8 and TRBJ1-1; 8 bases line up with TRBD1. Germline values: CDR1 SGHVS, CDR2 FQNEAQ. V was pared by 6 bases and J by 2 bases, with 14 bases of the junction left unmatched. The CDR3 is 17 residues long.

The CDR3 nucleotides read TGTGCCAGTAGTATAAGAGGAGGTAGCAGGGGTAATGAGCAGTTCTTC. Residues: CASSIRGGSRGNEQFF. This chain joins TRBV19 and TRBJ2-1; D might be TRBD1 (6 bases). The CDR3 totals 16 residues. With 2 bases removed from V and 7 bases from J, the gap between germline ends came to 18 bases. The germline gives CDR1 LNHDA, CDR2 SQIVND (reference sequence).

The CDR3 DNA sequence: TGTGCCAGTAGTATCTTGAGCGCCGGAGGTGGAAACACCATATATTTT. Encoded protein: CASSILSAGGGNTIYF. V gene TRBV19 combines with J gene TRBJ1-3; no reliable D call. This CDR3 is 16 amino acids long. Germline CDR1 reads LNHDA; CDR2 reads SQIVND (reference sequence). V lost 3 bases to trimming and J lost 3 bases, with 15 bases between them.